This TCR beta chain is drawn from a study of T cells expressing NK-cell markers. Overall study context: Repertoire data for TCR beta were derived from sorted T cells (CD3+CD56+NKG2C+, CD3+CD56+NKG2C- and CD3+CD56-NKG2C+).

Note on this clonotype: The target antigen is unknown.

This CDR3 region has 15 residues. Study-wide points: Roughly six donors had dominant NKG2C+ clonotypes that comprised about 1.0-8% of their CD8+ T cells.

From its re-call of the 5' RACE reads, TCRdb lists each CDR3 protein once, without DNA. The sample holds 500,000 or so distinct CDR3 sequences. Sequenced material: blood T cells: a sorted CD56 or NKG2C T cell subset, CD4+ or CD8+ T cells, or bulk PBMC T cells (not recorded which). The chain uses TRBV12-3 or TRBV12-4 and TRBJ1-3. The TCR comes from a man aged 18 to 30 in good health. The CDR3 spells CASSLSRTSGNTIYF.